This T cell receptor (beta chain) was sequenced during a study of shared clonotypes between healthy human individuals. The study, taken as a whole, reports: The sampled material consisted only of blood, and tissue repertoires are likely to differ. Relative to their counterparts shared across all four donors, non-shared clonotypes exhibited diminished generation probabilities.

This clone was seen once. Its antigen is currently unknown. With V trimmed by 5 bases and J by 5 bases, 9 bases remained unmatched. This CDR3 has 14 amino acids. Looked up from germline, CDR1 is SGHAT and CDR2 is FQNNGV. Assay: immunoSEQ multiplex PCR; the TCRdb copy retains only in-frame clones and omits some. The sample yields just over 2,000,000 clones, roughly 96% seen once. Sample: naive CD4+ T cells sorted from blood. Subset described: CD45RA+ positively selected. The V call is TRBV11-2, the J call TRBJ2-7; 7 nucleotides agree with TRBD1. This clonotype was sampled from a man younger than 30 in good health. The CDR3 sequence: CASSRNRGVDEQYF. The CDR3 region has the DNA TGTGCCAGCAGCCGTAACAGGGGAGTCGACGAGCAGTACTTC.